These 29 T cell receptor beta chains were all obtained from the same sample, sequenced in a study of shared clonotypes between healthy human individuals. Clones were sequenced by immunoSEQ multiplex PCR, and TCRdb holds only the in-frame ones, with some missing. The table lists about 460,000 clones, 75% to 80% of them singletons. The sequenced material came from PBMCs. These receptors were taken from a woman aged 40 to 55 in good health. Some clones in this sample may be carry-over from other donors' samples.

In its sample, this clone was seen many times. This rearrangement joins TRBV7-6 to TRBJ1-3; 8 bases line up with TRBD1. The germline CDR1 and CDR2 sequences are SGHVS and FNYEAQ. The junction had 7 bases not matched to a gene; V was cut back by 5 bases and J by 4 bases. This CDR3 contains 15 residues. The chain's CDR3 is CASSRQTGVGNTIYF. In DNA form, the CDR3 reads TGTGCCAGCAGCAGACAGACAGGGGTCGGAAACACCATATATTTT. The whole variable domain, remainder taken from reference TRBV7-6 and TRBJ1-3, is GAGVSQSPRYKVTKRGQDVALRCDPISGHVSLYWYRQALGQGPEFLTYFNYEAQQDKSGLPNDRFSAERPEGSISTLTIQRTEQRDSAMYRCASSRQTGVGNTIYFGEGSWLTVV.

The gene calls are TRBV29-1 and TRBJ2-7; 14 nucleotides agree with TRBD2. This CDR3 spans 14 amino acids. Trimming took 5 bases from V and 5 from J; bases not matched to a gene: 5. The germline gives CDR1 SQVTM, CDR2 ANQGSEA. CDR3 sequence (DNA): TGCAGCGTTAAGGGACTAGCGGGAGCCCACGAGCAGTACTTC. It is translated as CSVKGLAGAHEQYF.

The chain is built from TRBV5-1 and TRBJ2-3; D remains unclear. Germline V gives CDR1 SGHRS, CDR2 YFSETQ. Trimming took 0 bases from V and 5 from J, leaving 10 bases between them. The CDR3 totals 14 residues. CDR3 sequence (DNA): TGCGCCAGCAGCTTGGGGGCCCCGGGAGATACGCAGTATTTT. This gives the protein CASSLGAPGDTQYF.

The CDR3 DNA reads as TGTGCCAGCAACCTGGCCTTAAGCACAGATACGCAGTATTTT. Translating it yields CASNLALSTDTQYF. The rearrangement joins TRBV28 to TRBJ2-3; no reliable D call. The CDR3 covers 14 residues. Germline V lookup: CDR1 MDHEN, CDR2 SYDVKM. V lost 7 bases and J lost 0, with 11 bases in between.

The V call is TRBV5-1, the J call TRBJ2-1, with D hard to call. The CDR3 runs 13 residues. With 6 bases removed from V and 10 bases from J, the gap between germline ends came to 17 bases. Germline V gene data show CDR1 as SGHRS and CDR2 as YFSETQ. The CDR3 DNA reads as TGCGCCAGCACCCCTTACCCATCCGAAGAGCAGTTCTTC. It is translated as CASTPYPSEEQFF.

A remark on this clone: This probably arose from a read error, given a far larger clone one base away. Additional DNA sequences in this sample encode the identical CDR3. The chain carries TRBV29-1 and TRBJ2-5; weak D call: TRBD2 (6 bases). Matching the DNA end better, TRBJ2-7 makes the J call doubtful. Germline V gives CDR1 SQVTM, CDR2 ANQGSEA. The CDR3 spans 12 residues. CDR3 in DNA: TGCAGCGCGCGGGACGGTACCTACGAGCAGTACTTC. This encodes CSARDGTYEQYF.

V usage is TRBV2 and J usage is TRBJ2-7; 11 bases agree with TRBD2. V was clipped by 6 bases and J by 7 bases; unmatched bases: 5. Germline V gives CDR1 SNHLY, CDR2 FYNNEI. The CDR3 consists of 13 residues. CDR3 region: CASRLAGVQEQYF. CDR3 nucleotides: TGTGCCAGCAGACTAGCGGGAGTACAGGAGCAGTACTTC.

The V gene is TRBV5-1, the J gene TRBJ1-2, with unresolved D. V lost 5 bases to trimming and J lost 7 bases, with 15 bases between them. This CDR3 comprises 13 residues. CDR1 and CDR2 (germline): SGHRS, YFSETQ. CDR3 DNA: TGCGCCAGCAGGGATGAGGGTGGGTTTGGCTACACCTTC. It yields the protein CASRDEGGFGYTF. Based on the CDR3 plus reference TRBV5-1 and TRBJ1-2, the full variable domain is KAGVTQTPRYLIKTRGQQVTLSCSPISGHRSVSWYQQTPGQGLQFLFEYFSETQRNKGNFPGRFSGRQFSNSRSEMNVSTLELGDSALYLCASRDEGGFGYTFGSGTRLTVV.

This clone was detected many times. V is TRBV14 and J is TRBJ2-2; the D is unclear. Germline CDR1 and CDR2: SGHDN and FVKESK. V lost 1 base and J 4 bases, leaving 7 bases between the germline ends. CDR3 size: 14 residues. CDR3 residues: CASSQVWSTGELFF. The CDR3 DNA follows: TGTGCCAGCAGCCAAGTGTGGAGCACCGGGGAGCTGTTTTTT.

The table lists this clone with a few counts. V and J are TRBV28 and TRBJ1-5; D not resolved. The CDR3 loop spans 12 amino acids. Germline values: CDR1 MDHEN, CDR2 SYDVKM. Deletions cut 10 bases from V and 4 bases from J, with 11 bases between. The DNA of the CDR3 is TGTGCCACCCGTCCCCAGAATCAGCCCCAGCATTTT. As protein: CATRPQNQPQHF. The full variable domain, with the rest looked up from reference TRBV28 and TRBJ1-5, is DVKVTQSSRYLVKRTGEKVFLECVQDMDHENMFWYRQDPGLGLRLIYFSYDVKMKEKGDIPEGYSVSREKKERFSLILESASTNQTSMYLCATRPQNQPQHFGDGTRLSIL.

For the CDR3, the DNA is TGCGCCAGCAGCCCTGGTGTGGATACGCAGTATTTT. It is translated as CASSPGVDTQYF. The chain joins TRBV5-1 to TRBJ2-3; D gene uncertain. Germline lookup yields CDR1 SGHRS and CDR2 YFSETQ. V was cut by 4 bases and J by 6 bases, with 9 bases left in between. The CDR3 is 12 residues long.

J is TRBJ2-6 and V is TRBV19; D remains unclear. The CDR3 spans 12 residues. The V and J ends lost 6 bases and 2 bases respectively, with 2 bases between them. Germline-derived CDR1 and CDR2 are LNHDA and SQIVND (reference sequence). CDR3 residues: CASSPGANVLTF. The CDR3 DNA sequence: TGTGCCAGTAGCCCTGGGGCCAACGTCCTGACTTTC.

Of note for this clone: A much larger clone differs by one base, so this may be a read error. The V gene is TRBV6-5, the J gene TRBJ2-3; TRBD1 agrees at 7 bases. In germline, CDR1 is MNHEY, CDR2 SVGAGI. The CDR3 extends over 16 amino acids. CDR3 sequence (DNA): TGTGCCAGCAGTTACTTCCGAGGGGGCGGCACAGATACGCGGTATTTT. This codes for CASSYFRGGGTDTRYF.

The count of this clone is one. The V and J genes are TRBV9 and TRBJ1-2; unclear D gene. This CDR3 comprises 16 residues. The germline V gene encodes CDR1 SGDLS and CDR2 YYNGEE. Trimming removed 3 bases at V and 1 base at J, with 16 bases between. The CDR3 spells CASSAQSGSVNYGYTF. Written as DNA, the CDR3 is TGTGCCAGCAGCGCCCAATCGGGGTCGGTTAACTATGGCTACACCTTC.

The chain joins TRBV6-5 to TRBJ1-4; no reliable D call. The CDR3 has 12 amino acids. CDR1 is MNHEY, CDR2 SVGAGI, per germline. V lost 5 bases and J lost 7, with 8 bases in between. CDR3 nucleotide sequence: TGTGCCAGCAGTACTCGTGGTGAAAAACTGTTTTTT. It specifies CASSTRGEKLFF.

The CDR3 coding sequence is TGTGCCAGCAGCTTAGCGCGGAGGAGGGAGACCCAGTACTTC. It codes for CASSLARRRETQYF. The chain recombines TRBV7-9 with TRBJ2-5; TRBD2 might be the D (5 bases). The V gene lost 0 bases and the J gene lost 5 bases, with 10 bases spanning the gap. The CDR3 length is 14 residues. Germline CDR1 and CDR2: SEHNR and FQNEAQ (reference sequence).

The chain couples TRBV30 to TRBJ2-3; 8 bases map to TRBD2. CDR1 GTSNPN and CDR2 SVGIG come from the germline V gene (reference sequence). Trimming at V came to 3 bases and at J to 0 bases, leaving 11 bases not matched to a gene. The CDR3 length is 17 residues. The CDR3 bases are TGTGCCTGGAGAGTTAGCGGGGCGCCATCCAGCACAGATACGCAGTATTTT. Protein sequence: CAWRVSGAPSSTDTQYF.

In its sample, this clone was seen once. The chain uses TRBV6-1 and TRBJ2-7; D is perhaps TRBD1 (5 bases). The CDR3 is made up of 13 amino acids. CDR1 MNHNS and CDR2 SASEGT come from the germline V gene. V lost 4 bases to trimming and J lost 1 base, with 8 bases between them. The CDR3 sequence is CASSVYRSYEQYF. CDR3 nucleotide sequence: TGTGCCAGCAGTGTATACAGGTCCTACGAGCAGTACTTC.

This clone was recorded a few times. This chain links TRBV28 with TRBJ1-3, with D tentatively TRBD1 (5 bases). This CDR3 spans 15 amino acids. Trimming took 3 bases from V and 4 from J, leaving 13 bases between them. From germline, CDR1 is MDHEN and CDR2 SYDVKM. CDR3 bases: TGTGCCAGCAGTTTCTCCGGGACCCCCGGAAACACCATATATTTT. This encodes CASSFSGTPGNTIYF.

The DNA for the CDR3 is TGTGCCAGCAGCAACTACGTCGAACAGGGGGCCGGTGGCTACACCTTC. Its protein product is CASSNYVEQGAGGYTF. V gene TRBV28 combines with J gene TRBJ1-2, with 9 bases aligning to TRBD1. The V gene end was trimmed by 6 bases and the J gene end by 7 bases; junction bases not matched to a gene: 15. CDR3 size: 16 residues. Germline values: CDR1 MDHEN, CDR2 SYDVKM.

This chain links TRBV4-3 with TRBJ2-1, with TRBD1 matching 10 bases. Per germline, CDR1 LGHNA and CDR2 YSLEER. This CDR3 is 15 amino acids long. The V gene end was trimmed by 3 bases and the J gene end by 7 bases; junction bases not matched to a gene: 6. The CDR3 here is CASSHGTGASNEQFF. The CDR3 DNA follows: TGCGCCAGCAGCCATGGGACAGGGGCTTCAAATGAGCAGTTCTTC.

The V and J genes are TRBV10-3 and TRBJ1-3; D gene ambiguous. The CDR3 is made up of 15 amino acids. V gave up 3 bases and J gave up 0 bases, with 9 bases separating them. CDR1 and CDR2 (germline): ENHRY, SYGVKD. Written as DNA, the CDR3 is TGTGCCATCAGTGATTATGGCATCTCTGGAAACACCATATATTTT. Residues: CAISDYGISGNTIYF.

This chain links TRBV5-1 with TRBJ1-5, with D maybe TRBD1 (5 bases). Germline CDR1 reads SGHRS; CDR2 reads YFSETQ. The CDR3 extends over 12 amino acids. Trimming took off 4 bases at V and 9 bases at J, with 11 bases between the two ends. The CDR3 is CASSPDSGPQHF. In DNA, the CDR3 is TGCGCCAGCAGCCCAGACAGCGGGCCCCAGCATTTT. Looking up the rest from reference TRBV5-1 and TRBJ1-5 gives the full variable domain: KAGVTQTPRYLIKTRGQQVTLSCSPISGHRSVSWYQQTPGQGLQFLFEYFSETQRNKGNFPGRFSGRQFSNSRSEMNVSTLELGDSALYLCASSPDSGPQHFGDGTRLSIL.

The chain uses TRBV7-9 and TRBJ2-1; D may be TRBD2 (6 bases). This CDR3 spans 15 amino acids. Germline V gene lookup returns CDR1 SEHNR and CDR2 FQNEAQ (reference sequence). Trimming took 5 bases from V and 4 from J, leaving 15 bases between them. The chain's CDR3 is CASSPRRGGYNEQFF. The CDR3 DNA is TGTGCCAGCAGCCCCCGGAGGGGCGGGTACAATGAGCAGTTCTTC.

CDR3 nucleotides: TGTGCCAGCAGAGACGGGACAGGGGACTACGAGCAGTACTTC. Protein: CASRDGTGDYEQYF. The chain employs TRBV7-8 and TRBJ2-7; 10 bases map to TRBD1. This CDR3 has 14 amino acids. V shed 6 bases and J 3 bases; nucleotides not matched to a gene: 5. Per germline, CDR1 SGHVS and CDR2 FQNEAQ.

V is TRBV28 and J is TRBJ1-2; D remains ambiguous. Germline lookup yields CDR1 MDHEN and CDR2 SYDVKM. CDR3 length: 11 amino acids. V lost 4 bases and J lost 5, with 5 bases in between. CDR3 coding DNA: TGTGCCAGCAGTTGGAGATATGGCTACACCTTC. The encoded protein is CASSWRYGYTF.

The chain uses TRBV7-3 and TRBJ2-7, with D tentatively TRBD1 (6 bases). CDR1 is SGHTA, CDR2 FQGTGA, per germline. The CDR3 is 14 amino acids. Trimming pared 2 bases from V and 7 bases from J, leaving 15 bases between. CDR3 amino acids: CASSLGTPPTEQYF. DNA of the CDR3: TGTGCCAGCAGCTTAGGGACACCACCTACGGAGCAGTACTTC. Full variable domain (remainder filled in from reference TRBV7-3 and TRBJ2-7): GAGVSQTPSNKVTEKGKYVELRCDPISGHTALYWYRQSLGQGPEFLIYFQGTGAADDSGLPNDRFFAVRPEGSVSTLKIQRTERGDSAVYLCASSLGTPPTEQYFGPGTRLTVT.

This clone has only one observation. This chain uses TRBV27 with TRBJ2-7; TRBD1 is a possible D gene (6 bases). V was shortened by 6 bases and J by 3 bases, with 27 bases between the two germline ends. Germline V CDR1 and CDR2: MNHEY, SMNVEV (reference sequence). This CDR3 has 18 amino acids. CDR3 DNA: TGTGCCAGCAGCACTCTTCAGGGCCGAGCAGGGGCCTTCTACGAGCAGTACTTC. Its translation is CASSTLQGRAGAFYEQYF.

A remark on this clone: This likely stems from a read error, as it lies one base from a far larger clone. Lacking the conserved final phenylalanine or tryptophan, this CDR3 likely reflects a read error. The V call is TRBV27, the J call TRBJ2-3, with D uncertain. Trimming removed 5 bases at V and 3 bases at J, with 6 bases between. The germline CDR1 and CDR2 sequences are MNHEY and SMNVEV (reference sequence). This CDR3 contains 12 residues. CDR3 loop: CASSPSTDTQYL. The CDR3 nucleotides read TGTGCCAGCAGTCCTTCGACAGATACGCAGTATTTA.